Sequencing of this T cell receptor (beta chain) was carried out in a study of cytomegalovirus exposure and HLA in healthy donors. Whole-study results and caveats: As a later analysis revealed, most CMV-associated TCR beta chains appeared HLA-restricted. According to the study, 160 or so TCR beta chains were cytomegalovirus-associated. The study assumed roughly uniform donor sequencing depth for presence/absence analyses.

About this clone itself: Its antigen remains unknown.

CDR1 and CDR2 (germline): SGHVS, FNYEAQ. The CDR3 sequence is 17 residues long. V was shortened by 0 bases and J by 6 bases, with 18 bases between the two germline ends. PCR involved 60 Vbeta and 13 Jbeta primers. Sequenced by immunoSEQ multiplex PCR; TCRdb stores in-frame clones only, minus some. The repertoire includes 130,000 to 150,000 clones, approximately 79% of them detected once, and approximately 6.3% sits in the top ten. This TCR derives from a woman between 35 and 50 years old in good health and CMV-seropositive. Sequencing used PBMCs. The chain has TRBV7-6 and TRBJ2-1; a weak D match, TRBD2 (5 bases). The CDR3 sequence is CASSLALTKGGSNEQFF. CDR3 coding DNA: TGTGCCAGCAGCTTAGCGCTAACCAAGGGTGGGAGCAATGAGCAGTTCTTC. The variable domain in full, with the rest retrieved from reference TRBV7-6 and TRBJ2-1, is GAGVSQSPRYKVTKRGQDVALRCDPISGHVSLYWYRQALGQGPEFLTYFNYEAQQDKSGLPNDRFSAERPEGSISTLTIQRTEQRDSAMYRCASSLALTKGGSNEQFFGPGTRLTVL.